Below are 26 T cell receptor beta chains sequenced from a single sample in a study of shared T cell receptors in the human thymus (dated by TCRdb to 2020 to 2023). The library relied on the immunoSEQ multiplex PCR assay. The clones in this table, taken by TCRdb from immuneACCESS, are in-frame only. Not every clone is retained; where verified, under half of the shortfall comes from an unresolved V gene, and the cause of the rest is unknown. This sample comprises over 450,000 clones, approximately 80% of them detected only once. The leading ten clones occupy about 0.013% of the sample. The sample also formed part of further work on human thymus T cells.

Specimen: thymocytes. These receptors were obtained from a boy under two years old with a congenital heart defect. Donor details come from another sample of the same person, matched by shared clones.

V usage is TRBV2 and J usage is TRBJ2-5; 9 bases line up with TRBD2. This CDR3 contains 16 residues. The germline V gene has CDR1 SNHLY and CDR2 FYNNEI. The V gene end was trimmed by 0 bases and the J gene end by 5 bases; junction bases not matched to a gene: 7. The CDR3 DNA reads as TGTGCCAGCAGTGAAGCGAGAACTAGCGGGTTGGAGACCCAGTACTTC. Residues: CASSEARTSGLETQYF.

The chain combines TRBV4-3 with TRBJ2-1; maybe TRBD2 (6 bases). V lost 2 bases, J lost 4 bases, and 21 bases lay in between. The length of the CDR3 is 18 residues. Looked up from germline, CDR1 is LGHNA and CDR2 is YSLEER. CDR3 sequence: CASSQNGGVPMGYNEQFF. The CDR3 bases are TGCGCCAGCAGCCAAAATGGCGGGGTCCCAATGGGGTACAATGAGCAGTTCTTC.

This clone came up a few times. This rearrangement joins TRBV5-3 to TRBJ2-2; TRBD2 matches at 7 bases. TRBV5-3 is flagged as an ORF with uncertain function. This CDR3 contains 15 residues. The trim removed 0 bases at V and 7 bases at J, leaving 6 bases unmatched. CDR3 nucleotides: TGTGCCAGAAGCTTGGCGGGAGGTCGAAACGGGGAGCTGTTTTTT. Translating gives CARSLAGGRNGELFF.

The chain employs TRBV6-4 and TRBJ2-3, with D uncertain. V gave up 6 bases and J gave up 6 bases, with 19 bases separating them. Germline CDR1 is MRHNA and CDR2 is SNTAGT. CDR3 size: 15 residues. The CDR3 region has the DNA TGTGCCAGCAGCCCCCAGTTCCCCCCCATCGATACGCAGTATTTT. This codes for CASSPQFPPIDTQYF.

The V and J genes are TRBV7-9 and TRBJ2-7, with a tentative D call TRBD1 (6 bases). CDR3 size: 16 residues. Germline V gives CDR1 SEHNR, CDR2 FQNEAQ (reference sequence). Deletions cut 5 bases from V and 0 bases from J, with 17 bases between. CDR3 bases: TGTGCCAGCAGCCCTGAGGACCCAGGGGCCTCCTACGAGCAGTACTTC. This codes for CASSPEDPGASYEQYF.

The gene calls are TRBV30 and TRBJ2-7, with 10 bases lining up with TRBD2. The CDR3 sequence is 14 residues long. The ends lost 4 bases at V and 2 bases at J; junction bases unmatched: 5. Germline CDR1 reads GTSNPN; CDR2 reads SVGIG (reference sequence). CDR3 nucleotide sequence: TGTGCCTGGACCCGGACTAGCGGAACCTACGAGCAGTACTTC. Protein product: CAWTRTSGTYEQYF.

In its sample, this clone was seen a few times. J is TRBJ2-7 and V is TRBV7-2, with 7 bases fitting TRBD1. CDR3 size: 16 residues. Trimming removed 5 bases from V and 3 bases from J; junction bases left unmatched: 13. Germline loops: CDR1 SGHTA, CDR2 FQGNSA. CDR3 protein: CASSAVPTGPYYEQYF. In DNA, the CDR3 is TGTGCCAGCAGCGCCGTACCGACAGGGCCCTACTACGAGCAGTACTTC.

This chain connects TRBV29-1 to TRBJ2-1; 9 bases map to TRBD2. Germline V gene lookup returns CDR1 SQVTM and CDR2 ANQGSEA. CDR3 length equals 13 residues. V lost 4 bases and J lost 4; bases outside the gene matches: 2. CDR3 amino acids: CSVGLAEYNEQFF. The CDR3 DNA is TGCAGCGTTGGACTAGCGGAATACAATGAGCAGTTCTTC.

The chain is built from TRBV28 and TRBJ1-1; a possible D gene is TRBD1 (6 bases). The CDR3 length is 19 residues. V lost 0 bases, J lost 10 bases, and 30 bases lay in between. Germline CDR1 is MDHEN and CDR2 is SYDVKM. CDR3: CASSLCPLEFGGGPKGAFF. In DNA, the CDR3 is TGTGCCAGCAGTTTATGCCCACTCGAATTCGGGGGGGGCCCAAAGGGAGCTTTCTTT.

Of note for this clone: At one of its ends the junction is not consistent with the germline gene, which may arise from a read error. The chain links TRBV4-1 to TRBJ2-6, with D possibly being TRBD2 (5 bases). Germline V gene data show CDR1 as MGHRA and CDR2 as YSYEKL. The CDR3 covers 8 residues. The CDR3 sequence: CASSQAGW. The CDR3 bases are TGCGCCAGCAGCCAAGCGGGGTGG.

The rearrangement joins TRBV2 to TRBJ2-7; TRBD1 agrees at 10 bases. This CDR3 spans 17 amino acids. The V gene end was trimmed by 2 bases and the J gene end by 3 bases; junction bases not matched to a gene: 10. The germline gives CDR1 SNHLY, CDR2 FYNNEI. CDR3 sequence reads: CASSELGDRGTLYEQYF. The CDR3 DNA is TGTGCCAGCAGTGAACTCGGGGACAGGGGAACCCTCTACGAGCAGTACTTC. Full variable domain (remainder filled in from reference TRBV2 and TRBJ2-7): EPEVTQTPSHQVTQMGQEVILRCVPISNHLYFYWYRQILGQKVEFLVSFYNNEISEKSEIFDDQFSVERPDGSNFTLKIRSTKLEDSAMYFCASSELGDRGTLYEQYFGPGTRLTVT.

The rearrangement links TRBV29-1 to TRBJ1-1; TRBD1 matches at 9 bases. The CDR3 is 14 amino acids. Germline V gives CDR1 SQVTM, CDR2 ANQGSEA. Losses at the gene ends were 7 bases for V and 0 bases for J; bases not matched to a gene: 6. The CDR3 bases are TGCAGCGGCGGACAGGGGATTCTGAACACTGAAGCTTTCTTT. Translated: CSGGQGILNTEAFF.

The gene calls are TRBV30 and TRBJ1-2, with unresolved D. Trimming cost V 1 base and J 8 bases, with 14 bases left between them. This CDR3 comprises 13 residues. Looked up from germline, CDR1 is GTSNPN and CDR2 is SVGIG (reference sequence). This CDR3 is CAWSGSRPGGYTF. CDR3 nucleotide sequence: TGTGCCTGGAGTGGAAGCAGGCCGGGGGGCTACACCTTC.

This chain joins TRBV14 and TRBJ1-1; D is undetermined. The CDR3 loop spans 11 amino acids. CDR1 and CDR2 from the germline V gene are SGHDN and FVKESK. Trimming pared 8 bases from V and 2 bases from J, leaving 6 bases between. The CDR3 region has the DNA TGTGCCAGCTCCAGAAACACTGAAGCTTTCTTT. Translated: CASSRNTEAFF.

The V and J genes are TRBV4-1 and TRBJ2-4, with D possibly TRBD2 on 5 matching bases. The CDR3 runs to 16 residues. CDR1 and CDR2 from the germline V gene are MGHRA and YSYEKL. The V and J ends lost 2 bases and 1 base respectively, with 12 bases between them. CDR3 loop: CASSQWAREAKNIQYF. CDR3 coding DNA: TGCGCCAGCAGCCAATGGGCGAGGGAGGCCAAAAACATTCAGTACTTC.

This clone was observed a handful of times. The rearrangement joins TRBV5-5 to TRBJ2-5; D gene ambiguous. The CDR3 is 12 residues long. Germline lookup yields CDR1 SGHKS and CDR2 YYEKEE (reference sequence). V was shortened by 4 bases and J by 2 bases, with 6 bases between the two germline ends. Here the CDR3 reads CASSPGQETQYF. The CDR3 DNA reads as TGTGCCAGCAGCCCAGGTCAAGAGACCCAGTACTTC.

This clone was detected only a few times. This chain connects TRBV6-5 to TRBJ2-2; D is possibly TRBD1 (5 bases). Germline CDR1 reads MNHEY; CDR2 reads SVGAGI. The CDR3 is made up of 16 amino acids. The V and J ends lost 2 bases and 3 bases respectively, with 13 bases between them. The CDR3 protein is CASSYGAGSHTGELFF. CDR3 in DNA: TGTGCCAGCAGTTACGGGGCAGGGTCCCACACCGGGGAGCTGTTTTTT.

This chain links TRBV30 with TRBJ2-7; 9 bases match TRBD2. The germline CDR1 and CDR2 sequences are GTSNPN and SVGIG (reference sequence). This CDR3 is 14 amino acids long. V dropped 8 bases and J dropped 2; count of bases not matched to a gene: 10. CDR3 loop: CAHVAGEDPYEQYF. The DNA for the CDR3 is TGTGCCCACGTAGCGGGAGAGGACCCCTACGAGCAGTACTTC. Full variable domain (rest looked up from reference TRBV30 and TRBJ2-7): SQTIHQWPATLVQPVGSPLSLECTVEGTSNPNLYWYRQAAGRGLQLLFYSVGIGQISSEVPQNLSASRPQDRQFILSSKKLLLSDSGFYLCAHVAGEDPYEQYFGPGTRLTVT.

CDR3 residues: CASSLILASRVETQYF. The CDR3 region has the DNA TGTGCCAGCAGCTTAATACTAGCGTCAAGGGTAGAGACCCAGTACTTC. The chain employs TRBV7-8 and TRBJ2-5; 7 nucleotides line up with TRBD2. Per the germline V gene, CDR1 is SGHVS and CDR2 is FQNEAQ. This CDR3 contains 16 residues. The V segment lost 2 bases and the J segment 4 bases; nucleotides outside the gene matches: 10.

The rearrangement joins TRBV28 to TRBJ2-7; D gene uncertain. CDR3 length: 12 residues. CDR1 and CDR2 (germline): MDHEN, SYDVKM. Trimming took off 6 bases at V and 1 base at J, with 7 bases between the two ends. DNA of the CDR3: TGTGCCAGCAGACAAACGTCCTACGAGCAGTACTTC. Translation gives CASRQTSYEQYF.

The CDR3 nucleotides read TGCACCAGCAGCCGTACTAGCGGGAATGAGCACGAGCAGTACTTC. Protein: CTSSRTSGNEHEQYF. This rearrangement joins TRBV1 to TRBJ2-7; the table's D call of TRBD2 was not tested on the DNA. TRBV1 counts as a pseudogene. The CDR3 length is 15 residues.

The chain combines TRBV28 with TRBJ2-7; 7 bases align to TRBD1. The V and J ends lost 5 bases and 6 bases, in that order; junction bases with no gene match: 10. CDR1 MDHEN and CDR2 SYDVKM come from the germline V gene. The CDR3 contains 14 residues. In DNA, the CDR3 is TGTGCCAGCAGTAACAGACAGGGTCGGGGCGAGCAGTACTTC. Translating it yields CASSNRQGRGEQYF.

CDR3 DNA: TGTGCCAGCAGCCTGAGGGGGAGCAATCAGCCCCAGCATTTT. The encoded protein is CASSLRGSNQPQHF. The chain links TRBV7-6 to TRBJ1-5; D is perhaps TRBD1 (6 bases). CDR1 SGHVS and CDR2 FNYEAQ come from the germline V gene. CDR3 size: 14 residues. Trimming removed 5 bases from V and 1 base from J, with 9 bases in between. Full variable domain (missing parts from reference TRBV7-6 and TRBJ1-5): GAGVSQSPRYKVTKRGQDVALRCDPISGHVSLYWYRQALGQGPEFLTYFNYEAQQDKSGLPNDRFSAERPEGSISTLTIQRTEQRDSAMYRCASSLRGSNQPQHFGDGTRLSIL.

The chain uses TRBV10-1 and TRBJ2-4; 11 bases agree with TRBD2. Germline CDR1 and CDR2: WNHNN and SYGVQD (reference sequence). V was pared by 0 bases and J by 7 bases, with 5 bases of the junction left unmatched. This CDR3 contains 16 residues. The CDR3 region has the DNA TGCGCCAGCAGTGAGTCAGGGGCTAGCGGGGGGAACATTCAGTACTTC. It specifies CASSESGASGGNIQYF.

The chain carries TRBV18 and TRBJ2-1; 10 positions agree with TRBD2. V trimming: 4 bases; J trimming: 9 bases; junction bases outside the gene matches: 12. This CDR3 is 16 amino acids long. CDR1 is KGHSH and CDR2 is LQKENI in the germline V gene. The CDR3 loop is CASSLDTSGVPPEQFF. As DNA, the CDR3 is TGTGCCAGCTCACTAGATACTAGCGGGGTTCCGCCTGAGCAGTTCTTC. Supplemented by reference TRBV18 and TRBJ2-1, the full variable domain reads NAGVMQNPRHLVRRRGQEARLRCSPMKGHSHVYWYRQLPEEGLKFMVYLQKENIIDESGMPKERFSAEFPKEGPSILRIQQVVRGDSAAYFCASSLDTSGVPPEQFFGPGTRLTVL.

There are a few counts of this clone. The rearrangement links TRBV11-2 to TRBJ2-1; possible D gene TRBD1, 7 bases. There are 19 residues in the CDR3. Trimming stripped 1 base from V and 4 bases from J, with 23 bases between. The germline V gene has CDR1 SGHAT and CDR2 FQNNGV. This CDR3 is CASSLAAAGGRAIYNEQFF. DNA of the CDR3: TGTGCCAGCAGCTTAGCTGCTGCAGGGGGGCGGGCGATTTACAATGAGCAGTTCTTC.